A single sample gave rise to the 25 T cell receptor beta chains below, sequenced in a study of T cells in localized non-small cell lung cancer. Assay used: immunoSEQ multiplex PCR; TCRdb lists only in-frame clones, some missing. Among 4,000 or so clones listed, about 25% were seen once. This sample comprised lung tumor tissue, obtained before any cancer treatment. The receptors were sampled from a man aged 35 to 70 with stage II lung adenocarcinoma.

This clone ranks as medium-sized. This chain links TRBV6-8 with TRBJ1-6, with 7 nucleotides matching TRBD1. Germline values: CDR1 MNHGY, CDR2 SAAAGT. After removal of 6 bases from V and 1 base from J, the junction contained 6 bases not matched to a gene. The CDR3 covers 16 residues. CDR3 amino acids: CASRQGGGSYNSPLHF. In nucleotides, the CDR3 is TGTGCCAGCAGGCAAGGGGGCGGTTCCTATAATTCACCCCTCCACTTT.

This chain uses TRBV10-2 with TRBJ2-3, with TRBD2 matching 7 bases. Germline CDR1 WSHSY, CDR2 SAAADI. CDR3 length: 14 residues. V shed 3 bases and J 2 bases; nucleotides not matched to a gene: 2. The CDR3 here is CASSEGLVTDTQYF. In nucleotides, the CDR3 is TGCGCCAGCAGTGAAGGACTAGTCACAGATACGCAGTATTTT.

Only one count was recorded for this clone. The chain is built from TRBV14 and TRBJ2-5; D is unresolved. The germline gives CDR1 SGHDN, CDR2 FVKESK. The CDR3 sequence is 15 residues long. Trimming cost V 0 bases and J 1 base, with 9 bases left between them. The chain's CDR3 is CASSQDNRRQETQYF. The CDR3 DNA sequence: TGTGCCAGCAGCCAAGATAATAGACGCCAAGAGACCCAGTACTTC. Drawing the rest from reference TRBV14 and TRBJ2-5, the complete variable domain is EAGVTQFPSHSVIEKGQTVTLRCDPISGHDNLYWYRRVMGKEIKFLLHFVKESKQDESGMPNNRFLAERTGGTYSTLKVQPAELEDSGVYFCASSQDNRRQETQYFGPGTRLLVL.

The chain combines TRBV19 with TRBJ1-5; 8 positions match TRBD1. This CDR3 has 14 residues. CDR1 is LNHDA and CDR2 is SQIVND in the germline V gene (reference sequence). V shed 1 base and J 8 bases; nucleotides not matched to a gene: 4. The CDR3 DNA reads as TGTGCCAGTAGTATAGGCCCAGGGGGCGAGCCCCAGCATTTT. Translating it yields CASSIGPGGEPQHF.

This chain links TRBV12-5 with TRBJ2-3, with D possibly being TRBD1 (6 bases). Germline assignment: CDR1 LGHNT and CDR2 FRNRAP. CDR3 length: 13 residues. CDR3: CASRRTDTDTQYF. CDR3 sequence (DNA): TGTGCCAGCCGGCGGACAGACACAGATACGCAGTATTTT. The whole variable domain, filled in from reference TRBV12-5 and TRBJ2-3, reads DARVTQTPRHKVTEMGQEVTMRCQPILGHNTVFWYRQTMMQGLELLAYFRNRAPLDDSGMPKDRFSAEMPDATLATLKIQPSEPRDSAVYFCASRRTDTDTQYFGPGTRLTVL.

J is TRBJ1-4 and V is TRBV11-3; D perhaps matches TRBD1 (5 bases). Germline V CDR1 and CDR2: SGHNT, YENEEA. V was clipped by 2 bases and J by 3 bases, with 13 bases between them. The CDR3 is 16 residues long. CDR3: CASSLNPGAANEKLFF. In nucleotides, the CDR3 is TGTGCCAGCAGCTTAAACCCTGGGGCGGCTAATGAAAAACTGTTTTTT.

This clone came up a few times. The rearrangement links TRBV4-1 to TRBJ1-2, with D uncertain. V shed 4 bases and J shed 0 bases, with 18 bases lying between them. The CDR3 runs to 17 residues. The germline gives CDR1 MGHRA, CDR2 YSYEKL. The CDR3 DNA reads TGCGCCAGCAGCCCCCGCGGTGACGGGTCTTCTAACTATGGCTACACCTTC. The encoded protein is CASSPRGDGSSNYGYTF.

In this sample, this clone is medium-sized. CDR3 loop: CASSPNPQLRGYEQYV. In DNA, the CDR3 is TGTGCCAGCAGCCCAAACCCCCAACTACGCGGGTACGAGCAGTACGTC. The J gene is TRBJ2-7, the V gene TRBV11-3; TRBD2 is a possible D gene (5 bases). The CDR3 covers 16 residues. V lost 5 bases and J lost 4, with 21 bases in between. Per germline, CDR1 SGHNT and CDR2 YENEEA.

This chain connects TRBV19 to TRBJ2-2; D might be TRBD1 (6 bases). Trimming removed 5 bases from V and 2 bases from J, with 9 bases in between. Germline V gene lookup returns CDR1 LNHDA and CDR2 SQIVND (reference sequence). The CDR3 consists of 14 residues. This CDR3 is CASSGDINTGELFF. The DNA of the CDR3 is TGTGCCAGTAGTGGGGACATCAACACCGGGGAGCTGTTTTTT.

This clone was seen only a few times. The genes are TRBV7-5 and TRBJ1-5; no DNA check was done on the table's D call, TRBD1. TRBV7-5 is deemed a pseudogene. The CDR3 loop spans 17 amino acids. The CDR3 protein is CASSSGQVRLRDQPQHF. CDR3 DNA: TGTGCCAGCAGCTCTGGACAGGTCAGACTTCGGGATCAGCCCCAGCATTTT.

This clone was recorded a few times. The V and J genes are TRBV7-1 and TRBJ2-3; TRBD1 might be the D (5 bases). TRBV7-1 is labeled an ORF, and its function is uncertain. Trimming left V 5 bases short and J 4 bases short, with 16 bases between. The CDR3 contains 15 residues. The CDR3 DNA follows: TGTGCCAGCAGCCCGGACATCCTAGGGGCAGATACGCAGTATTTT. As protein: CASSPDILGADTQYF.

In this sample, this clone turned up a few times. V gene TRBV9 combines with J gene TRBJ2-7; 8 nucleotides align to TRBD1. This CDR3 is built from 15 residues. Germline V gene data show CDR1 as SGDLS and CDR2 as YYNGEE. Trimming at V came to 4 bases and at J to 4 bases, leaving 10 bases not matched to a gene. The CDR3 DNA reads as TGTGCCAGCAGCACAATGCCGGGACAGGCTTACGAGCAGTACTTC. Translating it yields CASSTMPGQAYEQYF.

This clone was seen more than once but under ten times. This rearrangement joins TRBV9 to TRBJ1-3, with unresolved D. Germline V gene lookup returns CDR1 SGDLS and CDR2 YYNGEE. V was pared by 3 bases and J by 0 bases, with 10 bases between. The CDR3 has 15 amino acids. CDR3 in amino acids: CASSAGSFSGNTIYF. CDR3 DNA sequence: TGTGCCAGCAGCGCCGGGAGTTTCTCTGGAAACACCATATATTTT. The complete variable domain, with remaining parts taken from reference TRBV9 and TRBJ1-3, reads DSGVTQTPKHLITATGQRVTLRCSPRSGDLSVYWYQQSLDQGLQFLIQYYNGEERAKGNILERFSAQQFPDLHSELNLSSLELGDSALYFCASSAGSFSGNTIYFGEGSWLTVV.

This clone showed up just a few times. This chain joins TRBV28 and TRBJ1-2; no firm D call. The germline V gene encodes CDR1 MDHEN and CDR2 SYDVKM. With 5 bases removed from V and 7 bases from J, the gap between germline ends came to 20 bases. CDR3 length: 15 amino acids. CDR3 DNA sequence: TGTGCCAGCAGTAGCCGGGGAACTTCTATCCGTGGCTACACCTTC. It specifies CASSSRGTSIRGYTF.

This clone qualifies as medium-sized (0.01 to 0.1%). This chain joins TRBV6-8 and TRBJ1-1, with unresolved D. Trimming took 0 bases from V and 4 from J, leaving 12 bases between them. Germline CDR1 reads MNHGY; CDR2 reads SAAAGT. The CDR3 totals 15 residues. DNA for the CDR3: TGTGCCAGCAGTTACTCGCGGTTCGGTGGCACTGAAGCTTTCTTT. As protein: CASSYSRFGGTEAFF.

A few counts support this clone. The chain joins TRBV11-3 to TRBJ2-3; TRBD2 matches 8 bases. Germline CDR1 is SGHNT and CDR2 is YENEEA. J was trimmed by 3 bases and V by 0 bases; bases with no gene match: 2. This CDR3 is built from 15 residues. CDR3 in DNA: TGTGCCAGCAGCTTAGAGACTAGCGTTACAGATACGCAGTATTTT. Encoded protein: CASSLETSVTDTQYF. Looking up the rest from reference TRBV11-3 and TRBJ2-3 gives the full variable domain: EAGVVQSPRYKIIEKKQPVAFWCNPISGHNTLYWYLQNLGQGPELLIRYENEEAVDDSQLPKDRFSAERLKGVDSTLKIQPAELGDSAVYLCASSLETSVTDTQYFGPGTRLTVL.

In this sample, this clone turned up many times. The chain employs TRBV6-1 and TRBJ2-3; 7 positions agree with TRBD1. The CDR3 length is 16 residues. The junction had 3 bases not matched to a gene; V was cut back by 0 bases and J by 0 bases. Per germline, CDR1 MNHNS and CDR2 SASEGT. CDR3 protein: CASSEAGTASTDTQYF. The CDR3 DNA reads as TGTGCCAGCAGTGAAGCCGGGACAGCTAGCACAGATACGCAGTATTTT.

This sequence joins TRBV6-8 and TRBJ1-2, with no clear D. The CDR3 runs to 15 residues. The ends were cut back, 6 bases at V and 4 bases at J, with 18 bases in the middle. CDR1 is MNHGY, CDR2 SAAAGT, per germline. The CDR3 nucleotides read TGTGCCAGCAGCGCCAACGACGGAAGACGCTATGGCTACACCTTC. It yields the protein CASSANDGRRYGYTF.

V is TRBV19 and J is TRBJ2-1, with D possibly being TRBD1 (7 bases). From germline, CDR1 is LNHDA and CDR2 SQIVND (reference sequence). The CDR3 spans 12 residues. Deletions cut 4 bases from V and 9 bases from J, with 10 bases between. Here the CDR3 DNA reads TGTGCCAGTAGTACAGGGGGGACTGAGCAGTTCTTC. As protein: CASSTGGTEQFF.

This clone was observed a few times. CDR3 nucleotide sequence: TGTGCCAGCAGCTTAGATCTCGTCCTCTCCTATAATTCACCCCTCCACTTT. Translating it yields CASSLDLVLSYNSPLHF. The chain uses TRBV11-3 and TRBJ1-6; D call uncertain. Trimming left V 0 bases short and J 0 bases short, with 9 bases between. The CDR3 is 17 amino acids. Germline CDR1 is SGHNT and CDR2 is YENEEA.

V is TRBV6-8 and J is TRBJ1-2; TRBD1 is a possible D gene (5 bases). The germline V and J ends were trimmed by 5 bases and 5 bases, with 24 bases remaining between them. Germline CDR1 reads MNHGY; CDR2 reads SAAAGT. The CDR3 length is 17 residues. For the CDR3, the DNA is TGTGCCAGCAGTAGTTACGTTGGGACCCAGGAGGTTTATGGCTACACCTTC. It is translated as CASSSYVGTQEVYGYTF.

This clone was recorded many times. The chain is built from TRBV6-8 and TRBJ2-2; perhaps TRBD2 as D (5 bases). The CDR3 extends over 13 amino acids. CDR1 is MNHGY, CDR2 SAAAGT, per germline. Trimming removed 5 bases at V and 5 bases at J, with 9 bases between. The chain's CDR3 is CASSAGTTGELFF. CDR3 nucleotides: TGTGCCAGCAGTGCGGGCACTACCGGGGAGCTGTTTTTT.

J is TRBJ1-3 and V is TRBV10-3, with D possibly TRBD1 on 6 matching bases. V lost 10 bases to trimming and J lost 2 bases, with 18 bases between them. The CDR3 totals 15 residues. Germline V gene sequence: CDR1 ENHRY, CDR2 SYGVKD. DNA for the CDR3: TGTGCCAGCGCGTCCCAGGGGCTTACTGGAAACACCATATATTTT. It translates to CASASQGLTGNTIYF.

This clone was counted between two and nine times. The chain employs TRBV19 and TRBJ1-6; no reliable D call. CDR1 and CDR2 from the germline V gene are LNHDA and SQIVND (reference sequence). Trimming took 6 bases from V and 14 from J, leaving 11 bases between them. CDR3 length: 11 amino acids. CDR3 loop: CASSDTSSLHF. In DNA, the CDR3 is TGTGCCAGTAGCGATACAAGTTCCCTCCACTTT.

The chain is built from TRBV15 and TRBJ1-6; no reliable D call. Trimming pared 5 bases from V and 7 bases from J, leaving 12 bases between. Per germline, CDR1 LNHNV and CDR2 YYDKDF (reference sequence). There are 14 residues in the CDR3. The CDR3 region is CATSYGRRNSPLHF. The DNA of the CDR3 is TGTGCCACCAGCTACGGACGGCGGAATTCACCCCTCCACTTT. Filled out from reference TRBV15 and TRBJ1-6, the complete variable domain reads DAMVIQNPRYQVTQFGKPVTLSCSQTLNHNVMYWYQQKSSQAPKLLFHYYDKDFNNEADTPDNFQSRRPNTSFCFLDIRSPGLGDTAMYLCATSYGRRNSPLHFGNGTRLTVT.